This T cell receptor beta chain was documented in a study of blood T cell repertoires in COVID-19. About the study: Italy, Spain and the United States were the sources of the convalescent and acute COVID-19 samples.

This CDR3 is built from 16 residues. The germline gives CDR1 MRHNA, CDR2 SNTAGT. With 0 bases removed from V and 5 bases from J, the gap between germline ends came to 14 bases. Per the authors' pipeline: Estimates of nucleated cell counts were drawn from the amplification of reference gene primers. Sequencing used immunoSEQ multiplex PCR; TCRdb keeps in-frame clones, though not all of them. The DNA gave D and trimming, while V, J and clone size come from that table. The profile shows approximately 670,000 clones, approximately 90% of them singletons. The clonotype was recovered from a woman aged 18-29 years with acute or convalescent COVID-19. This chain joins TRBV6-4 and TRBJ2-1, with D perhaps matching TRBD2 (5 bases). The sequenced sample consisted of peripheral blood. This CDR3 is CASSDSPGERNNEQFF. The DNA of the CDR3 is TGTGCCAGCAGTGACTCGCCCGGGGAGAGGAACAATGAGCAGTTCTTC.